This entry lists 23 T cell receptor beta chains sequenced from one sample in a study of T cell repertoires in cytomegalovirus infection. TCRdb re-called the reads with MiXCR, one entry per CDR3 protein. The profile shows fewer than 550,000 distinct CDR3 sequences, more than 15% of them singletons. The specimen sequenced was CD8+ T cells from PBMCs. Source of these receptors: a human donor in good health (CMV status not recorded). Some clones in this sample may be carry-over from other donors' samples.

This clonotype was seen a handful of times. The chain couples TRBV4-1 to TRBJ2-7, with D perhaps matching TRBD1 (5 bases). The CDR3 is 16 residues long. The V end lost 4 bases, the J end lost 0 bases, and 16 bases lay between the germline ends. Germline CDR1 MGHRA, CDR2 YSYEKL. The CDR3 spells CASSPHRSGSSYEQYF. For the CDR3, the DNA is TGCGCCAGCAGCCCTCATCGGTCAGGGTCCTCCTACGAGCAGTACTTC.

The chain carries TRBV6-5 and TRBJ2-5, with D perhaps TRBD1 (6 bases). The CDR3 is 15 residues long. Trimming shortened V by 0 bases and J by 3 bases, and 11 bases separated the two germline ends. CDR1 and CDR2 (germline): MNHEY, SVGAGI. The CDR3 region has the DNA TGTGCCAGCAGTTACTCTACAGGGCACGAAGAGACCCAGTACTTC. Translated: CASSYSTGHEETQYF.

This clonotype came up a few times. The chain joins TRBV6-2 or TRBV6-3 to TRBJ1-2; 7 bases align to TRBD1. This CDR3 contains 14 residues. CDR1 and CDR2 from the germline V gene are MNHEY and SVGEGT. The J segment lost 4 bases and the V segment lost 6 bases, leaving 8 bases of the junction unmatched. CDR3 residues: CASRVQGEIYGYTF. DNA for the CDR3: TGTGCCAGCAGGGTCCAGGGGGAGATCTATGGCTACACCTTC.

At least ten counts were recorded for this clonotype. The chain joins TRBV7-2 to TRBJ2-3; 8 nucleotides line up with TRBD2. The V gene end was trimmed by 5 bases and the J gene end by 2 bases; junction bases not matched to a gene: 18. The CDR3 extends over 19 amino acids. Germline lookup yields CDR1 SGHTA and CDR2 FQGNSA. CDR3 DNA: TGTGCCAGCAGCCGGGGGGGGTTAGTACTAGCGGAGAACACAGATACGCAGTATTTT. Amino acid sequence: CASSRGGLVLAENTDTQYF. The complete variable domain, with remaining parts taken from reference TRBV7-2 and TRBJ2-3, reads GAGVSQSPSNKVTEKGKDVELRCDPISGHTALYWYRQSLGQGLEFLIYFQGNSAPDKSGLPSDRFSAERTGGSVSTLTIQRTQQEDSAVYLCASSRGGLVLAENTDTQYFGPGTRLTVL.

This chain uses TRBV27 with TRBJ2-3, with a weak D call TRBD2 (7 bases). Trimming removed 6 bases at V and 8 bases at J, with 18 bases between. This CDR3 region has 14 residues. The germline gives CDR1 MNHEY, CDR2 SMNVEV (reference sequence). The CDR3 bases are TGTGCCAGCAGCCTAGGGGGGGGGCCTCTTACGCAGTATTTT. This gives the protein CASSLGGGPLTQYF.

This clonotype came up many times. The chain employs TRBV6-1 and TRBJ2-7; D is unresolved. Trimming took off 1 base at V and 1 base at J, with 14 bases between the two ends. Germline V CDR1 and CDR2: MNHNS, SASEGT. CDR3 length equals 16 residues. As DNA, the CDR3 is TGTGCCAGCAGTGAAGAGGTTACAGCTTCTTCCTACGAGCAGTACTTC. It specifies CASSEEVTASSYEQYF.

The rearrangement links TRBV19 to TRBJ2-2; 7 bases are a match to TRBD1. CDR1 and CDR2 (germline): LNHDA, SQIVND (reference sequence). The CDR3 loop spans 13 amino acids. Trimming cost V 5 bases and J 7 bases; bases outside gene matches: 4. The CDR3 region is CASSATGFGELFF. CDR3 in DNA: TGTGCCAGTAGTGCGACAGGGTTCGGGGAGCTGTTTTTT.

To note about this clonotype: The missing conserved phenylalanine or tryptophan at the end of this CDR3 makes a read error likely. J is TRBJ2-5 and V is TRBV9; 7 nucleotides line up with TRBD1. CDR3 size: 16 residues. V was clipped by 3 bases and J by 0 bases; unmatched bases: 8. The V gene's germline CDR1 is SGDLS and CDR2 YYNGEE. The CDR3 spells CASSAHQGQDQETQYL. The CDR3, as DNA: TGTGCCAGCAGCGCCCACCAAGGACAGGACCAAGAGACCCAGTACTTA.

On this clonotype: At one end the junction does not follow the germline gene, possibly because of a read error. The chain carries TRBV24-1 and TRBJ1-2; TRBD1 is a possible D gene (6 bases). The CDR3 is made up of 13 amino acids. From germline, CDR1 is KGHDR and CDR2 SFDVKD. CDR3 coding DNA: TGTGCCACCAGTGTCCGGGACAACTATGGCTACAACTTC. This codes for CATSVRDNYGYNF.

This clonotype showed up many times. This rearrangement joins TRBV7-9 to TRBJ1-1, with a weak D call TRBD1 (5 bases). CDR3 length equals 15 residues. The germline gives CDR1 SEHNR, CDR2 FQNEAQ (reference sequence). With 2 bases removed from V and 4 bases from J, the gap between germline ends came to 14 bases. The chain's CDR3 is CASSLMLGLGTEAFF. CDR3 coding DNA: TGTGCCAGCAGCTTAATGCTGGGGCTTGGCACTGAAGCTTTCTTT.

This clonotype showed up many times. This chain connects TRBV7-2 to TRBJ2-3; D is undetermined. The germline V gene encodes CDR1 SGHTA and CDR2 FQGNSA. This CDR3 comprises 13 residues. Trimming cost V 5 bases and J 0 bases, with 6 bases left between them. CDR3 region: CASSPISTDTQYF. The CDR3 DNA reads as TGTGCCAGCAGCCCTATTAGCACAGATACGCAGTATTTT. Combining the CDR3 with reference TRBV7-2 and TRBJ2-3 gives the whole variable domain GAGVSQSPSNKVTEKGKDVELRCDPISGHTALYWYRQSLGQGLEFLIYFQGNSAPDKSGLPSDRFSAERTGGSVSTLTIQRTQQEDSAVYLCASSPISTDTQYFGPGTRLTVL.

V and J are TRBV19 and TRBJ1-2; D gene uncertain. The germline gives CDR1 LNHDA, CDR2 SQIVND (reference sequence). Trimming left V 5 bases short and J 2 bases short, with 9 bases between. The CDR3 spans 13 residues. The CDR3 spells CASSVGFNYGYTF. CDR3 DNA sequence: TGTGCCAGTAGTGTCGGATTCAACTATGGCTACACCTTC.

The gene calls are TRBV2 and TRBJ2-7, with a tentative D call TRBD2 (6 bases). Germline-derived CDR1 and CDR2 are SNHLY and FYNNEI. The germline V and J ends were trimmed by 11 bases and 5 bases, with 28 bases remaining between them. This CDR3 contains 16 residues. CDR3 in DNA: TGTGCCGTACCGGGACTTGCAGAGCCCAGACCCCACGAGCAGTACTTC. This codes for CAVPGLAEPRPHEQYF.

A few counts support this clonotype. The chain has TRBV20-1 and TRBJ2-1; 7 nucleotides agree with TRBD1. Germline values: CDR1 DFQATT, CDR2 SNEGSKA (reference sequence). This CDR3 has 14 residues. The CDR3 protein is CSYLRDSSYNEQFF. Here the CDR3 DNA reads TGCAGCTACCTCCGGGACAGCTCCTACAATGAGCAGTTCTTC.

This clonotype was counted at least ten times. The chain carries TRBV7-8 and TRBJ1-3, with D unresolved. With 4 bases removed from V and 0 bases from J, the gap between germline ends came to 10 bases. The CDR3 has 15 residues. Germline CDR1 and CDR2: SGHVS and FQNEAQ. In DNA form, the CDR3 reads TGTGCCAGCAGCTCCTACAGCGTCTCTGGAAACACCATATATTTT. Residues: CASSSYSVSGNTIYF.

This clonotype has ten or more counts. CDR3 sequence (DNA): TGTGCCAGCAGCGCCCGACTAGCGGGGGGGCAAAGCACAGATACGCAGTATTTT. Its protein is CASSARLAGGQSTDTQYF. The chain is built from TRBV7-8 and TRBJ2-3; 14 nucleotides match TRBD2. Germline CDR1 is SGHVS and CDR2 is FQNEAQ. The CDR3 runs 18 residues. V gave up 5 bases and J gave up 0 bases; unmatched junction bases: 7.

The DNA for the CDR3 is TGCAGCGTTGAACCGCGGGCAGAAAACACTGAAGCTTTCTTT. Translated: CSVEPRAENTEAFF. This chain links TRBV29-1 with TRBJ1-1; no clear D gene. Germline V lookup: CDR1 SQVTM, CDR2 ANQGSEA. Trimming cost V 2 bases and J 2 bases, with 12 bases left between them. This CDR3 contains 14 residues.

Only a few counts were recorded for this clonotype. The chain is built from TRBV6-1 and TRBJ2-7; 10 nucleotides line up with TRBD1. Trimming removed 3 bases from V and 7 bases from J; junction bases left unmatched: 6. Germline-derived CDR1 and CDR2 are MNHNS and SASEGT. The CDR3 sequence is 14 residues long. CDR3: CASSEGTGANEQYF. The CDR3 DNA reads TGTGCCAGCAGTGAGGGGACAGGGGCTAATGAGCAGTACTTC.

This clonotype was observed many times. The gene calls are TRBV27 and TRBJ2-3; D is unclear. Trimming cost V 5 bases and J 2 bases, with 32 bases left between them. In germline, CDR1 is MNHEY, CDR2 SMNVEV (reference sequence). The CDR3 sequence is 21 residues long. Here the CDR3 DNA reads TGTGCCAGCAGTCTTAACCGCCTAATATGGTCTCTCAATTTAGACACAGATACGCAGTATTTT. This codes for CASSLNRLIWSLNLDTDTQYF.

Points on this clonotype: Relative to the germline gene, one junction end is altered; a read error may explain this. The CDR3 DNA is TGTGCCAGCAGCGTAGCGGTCGTTGAGCAGTTCTTC. Protein sequence: CASSVAVVEQFF. V gene TRBV7-9 combines with J gene TRBJ2-1; a weak D match, TRBD2 (6 bases). The CDR3 spans 12 residues. CDR1 is SEHNR, CDR2 FQNEAQ, per germline (reference sequence).

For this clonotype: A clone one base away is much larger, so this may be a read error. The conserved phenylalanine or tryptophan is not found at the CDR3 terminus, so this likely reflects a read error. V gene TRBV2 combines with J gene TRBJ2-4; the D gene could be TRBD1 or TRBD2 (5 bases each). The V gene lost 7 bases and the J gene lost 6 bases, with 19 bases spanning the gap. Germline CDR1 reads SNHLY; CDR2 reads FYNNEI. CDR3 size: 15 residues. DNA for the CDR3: TGTGCCAGCACCACTCAGCGAGGGGTCGGAAACATTCAGTACTTA. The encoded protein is CASTTQRGVGNIQYL.

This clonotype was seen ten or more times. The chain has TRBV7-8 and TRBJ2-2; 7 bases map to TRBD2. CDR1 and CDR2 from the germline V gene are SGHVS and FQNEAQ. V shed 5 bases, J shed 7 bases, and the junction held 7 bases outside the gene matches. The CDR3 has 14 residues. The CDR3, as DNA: TGTGCCAGCAGCCTCAGCGGGGACCTCGGGGAGCTGTTTTTT. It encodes CASSLSGDLGELFF.

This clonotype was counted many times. The CDR3 sequence: CATSDPAGRGDNEQFF. The CDR3 DNA reads TGTGCCACCAGTGATCCCGCGGGGCGGGGAGACAATGAGCAGTTCTTC. V is TRBV24-1 and J is TRBJ2-1, with D perhaps matching TRBD2 (6 bases). There are 16 residues in the CDR3. Per germline, CDR1 KGHDR and CDR2 SFDVKD. Between the trimmed V and J ends, which lost 3 bases and 5 bases, there was a span of 16 bases.